Listed below are T cell receptor beta chains from one sample, sequenced in a study of T cell repertoires in cytomegalovirus infection. TCRdb independently ran MiXCR on the reads; one entry per CDR3 protein. The table lists a few hundred thousand distinct CDR3 sequences, approximately 18% of them singletons. Source material: PBMCs. Receptor source: a human donor in good health (CMV status not recorded). Some clones in this sample may be carry-over from other donors' samples. Both conserved end residues are part of each CDR3. The order of the fields is CDR3 protein, CDR3 DNA, V gene, D gene, clone size, J gene. The D gene is left open where the match is weak. Some rows mark clone size as missing; the rest say once, few, many or name a class of expanded clone.

CASSALAGETQYF TGTGCCAGCAGCGCCCTAGCGGGTGAGACCCAGTACTTC TRBV7-9 TRBD2 few TRBJ2-5
CASGGWEQFF TGTGCCAGTGGGGGGTGGGAGCAGTTCTTC TRBV2 NA NA TRBJ2-1
CASAAGTEFYEQYF TGTGCCAGCGCGGCCGGGACAGAGTTCTACGAGCAGTACTTC TRBV7-2 TRBD1 few TRBJ2-7
CASSEVSSGSYEQYF TGTGCCAGCAGTGAAGTGTCTAGTGGCTCCTACGAGCAGTACTTC TRBV25-1 NA NA TRBJ2-7
CASIRGEDKGQGYGYTF TGTGCCAGCATTCGGGGGGAAGATAAGGGACAGGGGTATGGCTACACCTTC TRBV6-1 TRBD1 few TRBJ1-2
CASSRQGASSSTGELFF TGTGCCAGTAGTAGACAGGGGGCGTCCAGTAGCACCGGGGAGCTGTTTTTT TRBV19 TRBD1 once TRBJ2-2
CASSPDSMNTEAFF TGTGCCAGCTCACCAGACAGCATGAACACTGAAGCTTTCTTT TRBV18 NA few TRBJ1-1
CAAGLSPASTDTQYF TGTGCCGCCGGGCTCTCACCAGCTAGCACAGATACGCAGTATTTT TRBV10-3 NA few TRBJ2-3
CASTSRTGKETQYF TGTGCCAGCACTTCACGGACAGGGAAAGAGACCCAGTACTTC TRBV12-3/TRBV12-4 TRBD1 NA TRBJ2-5
CASSATGGAYGYTF TGTGCCAGCAGCGCGACAGGGGGAGCCTATGGCTACACCTTC TRBV7-2 TRBD1 many TRBJ1-2
CASSSGTAGVETQYF TGCGCCAGCAGCTCCGGGACAGCCGGAGTAGAGACCCAGTACTTC TRBV5-1 TRBD1 few TRBJ2-5
CASSQSGRGGPYYEQYF TGCGCCAGCAGTCAATCGGGCAGGGGGGGACCCTACTACGAGCAGTACTTC TRBV23-1 NA NA TRBJ2-7
CASSLAGSNTEAFF TGTGCCAGCAGTTTGGCAGGGTCGAACACTGAAGCTTTCTTT TRBV12-3/TRBV12-4 NA few TRBJ1-1
CASELNTEAFF TGTGCCAGCGAATTGAACACTGAAGCTTTCTTT TRBV6-5 NA few TRBJ1-1
CASSIRVPYEQYF TGTGCCAGCAGCATCAGGGTTCCCTACGAGCAGTACTTC TRBV7-2 NA many TRBJ2-7
CASSFTPGTGEEQYF TGTGCCAGCAGCTTCACACCCGGGACAGGGGAAGAGCAGTACTTC TRBV6-2/TRBV6-3 TRBD1 many TRBJ2-7
CVRVYNEQFF TGTGTTCGGGTCTACAATGAGCAGTTCTTC TRBV7-9 NA many TRBJ2-1
CASSPKPGLNNEQFF TGCGCCAGCAGCCCAAAACCAGGGTTGAACAATGAGCAGTTCTTC TRBV5-1 NA few TRBJ2-1
CASSSLAGAETQYF TGTGCCAGCAGCTCGCTAGCGGGAGCGGAGACCCAGTACTTC TRBV7-8 TRBD2 many TRBJ2-5
CASSSPARGEYGYTF TGTGCCAGCAGCTCCCCCGCCCGGGGCGAATATGGCTACACCTTC TRBV7-2 NA many TRBJ1-2
CSVEVWTGGFPDTQYF TGCAGCGTTGAAGTGTGGACAGGGGGCTTCCCAGATACGCAGTATTTT TRBV29-1 TRBD1 NA TRBJ2-3
CASSEALTSYNEQFF TGTGCCAGCAGTGAAGCGCTTACTAGCTACAATGAGCAGTTCTTC TRBV2 NA NA TRBJ2-1
CASSPPPATNEKLFF TGTGCCAGCAGCCCCCCCCCGGCAACTAATGAAAAACTGTTTTTT TRBV7-8 NA few TRBJ1-4
CASRSGNNEQFF TGTGCCAGCAGGTCCGGGAATAATGAGCAGTTCTTC TRBV7-6 NA few TRBJ2-1
CASSSPSRAAAYNEQFF TGTGCCAGCTCATCCCCCTCGCGGGCCGCAGCCTACAATGAGCAGTTCTTC TRBV18 NA NA TRBJ2-1
CASSEPAGVPPYNEQFF TGTGCCAGCAGTGAACCAGCGGGGGTTCCCCCCTACAATGAGCAGTTCTTC TRBV6-1 TRBD2 few TRBJ2-1
CSAPGLPNREQFF TGCAGTGCACCGGGACTCCCCAATAGGGAGCAGTTCTTC TRBV20-1 NA NA TRBJ2-1
CASTRSPGADEQFF TGTGCCAGTACCCGGTCCCCAGGGGCTGATGAGCAGTTCTTC TRBV7-2 NA many TRBJ2-1
CSARDDGLGRTGELFF TGCAGTGCTAGAGATGATGGACTCGGACGAACCGGGGAGCTGTTTTTT TRBV20-1 NA NA TRBJ2-2
CASSPSSENTQYF TGTGCCAGCAGCCCCTCGTCTGAGAATACGCAGTATTTT TRBV7-9 NA NA TRBJ2-3
CASSSYSPGLAGRPWYF TGTGCCAGCAGCTCATACTCTCCGGGACTAGCGGGACGCCCCTGGTACTTC TRBV7-2 TRBD2 many TRBJ2-7
CASSLVLAGAPYEQYF TGCGCCAGCAGCTTGGTTCTAGCGGGAGCCCCCTACGAGCAGTACTTC TRBV5-1 TRBD2 few TRBJ2-7
CSASGSTRRETQYF TGCAGTGCTAGTGGTTCGACCCGTCGAGAGACCCAGTACTTC TRBV20-1 NA few TRBJ2-5
CASRLPGSNEKLFF TGTGCCAGCAGACTTCCGGGGTCGAATGAAAAACTGTTTTTT TRBV28 NA NA TRBJ1-4
CSARSQDFYEQYF TGCAGTGCTAGGAGTCAGGACTTCTACGAGCAGTACTTC TRBV20-1 NA few TRBJ2-7
CASSLVGEGYGYTF TGCGCCAGCAGCTTGGTAGGGGAAGGCTATGGCTACACCTTC TRBV5-1 NA few TRBJ1-2
CASSQWEPGANTGELFF TGTGCCAGCAGCCAATGGGAACCGGGTGCGAACACCGGGGAGCTGTTTTTT TRBV3-1 NA NA TRBJ2-2
CASSFTFTDTQYF TGTGCCAGCAGCTTTACATTCACAGATACGCAGTATTTT TRBV7-8 NA many TRBJ2-3
CASSSRTAMNTEAFF TGTGCCAGCAGCTCCCGGACAGCTATGAACACTGAAGCTTTCTTT TRBV7-2 NA many TRBJ1-1
CASSPRLNVYEQYF TGTGCCAGCAGCCCACGCTTGAATGTCTACGAGCAGTACTTC TRBV7-6 NA few TRBJ2-7
CASSTGLLTNTGELFF TGTGCCAGCAGTACGGGACTCTTAACGAACACCGGGGAGCTGTTTTTT TRBV5-4 NA NA TRBJ2-2
CASSYSSGSTNEKLFF TGTGCCAGCAGTTACTCCTCCGGTTCAACTAATGAAAAACTGTTTTTT TRBV6-6 NA few TRBJ1-4
CASSLAGVNYGYTF TGTGCCAGCAGCTTAGCCGGCGTTAACTATGGCTACACCTTC TRBV7-2 NA NA TRBJ1-2
CSGVRGADYNEQFF TGCAGTGGGGTGCGGGGGGCTGACTACAATGAGCAGTTCTTC TRBV20-1 TRBD2 NA TRBJ2-1
CAISELAGDGTDTQYF TGTGCCATCAGTGAATTAGCGGGGGATGGCACAGATACGCAGTATTTT TRBV10-3 TRBD2 few TRBJ2-3
CASSSGGIGDTQYF TGTGCCAGCAGCTCTGGGGGAATTGGAGATACGCAGTATTTT TRBV5-6 NA NA TRBJ2-3